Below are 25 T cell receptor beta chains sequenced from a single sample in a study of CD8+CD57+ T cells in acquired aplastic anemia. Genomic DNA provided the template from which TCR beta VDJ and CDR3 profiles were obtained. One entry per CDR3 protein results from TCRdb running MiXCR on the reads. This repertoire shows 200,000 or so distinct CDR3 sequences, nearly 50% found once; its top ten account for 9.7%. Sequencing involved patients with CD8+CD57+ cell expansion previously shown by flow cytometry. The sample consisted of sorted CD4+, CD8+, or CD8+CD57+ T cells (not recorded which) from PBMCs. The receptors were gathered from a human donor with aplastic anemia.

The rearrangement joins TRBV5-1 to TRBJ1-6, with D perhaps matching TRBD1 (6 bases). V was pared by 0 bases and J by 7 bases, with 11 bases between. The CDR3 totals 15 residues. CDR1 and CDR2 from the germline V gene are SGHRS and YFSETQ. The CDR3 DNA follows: TGCGCCAGCAGCTTGGCACAGGGAGGGAATTCACCCCTCCACTTT. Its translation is CASSLAQGGNSPLHF.

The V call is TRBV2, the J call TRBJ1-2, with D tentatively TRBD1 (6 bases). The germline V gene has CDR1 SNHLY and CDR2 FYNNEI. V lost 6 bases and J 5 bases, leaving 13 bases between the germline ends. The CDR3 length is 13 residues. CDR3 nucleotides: TGTGCCAGCAGATTGGACAGCCAATATGGCTACACCTTC. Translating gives CASRLDSQYGYTF.

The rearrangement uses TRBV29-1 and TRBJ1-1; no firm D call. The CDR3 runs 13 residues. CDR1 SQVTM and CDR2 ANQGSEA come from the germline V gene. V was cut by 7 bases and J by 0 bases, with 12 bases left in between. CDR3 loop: CSAEGTLNTEAFF. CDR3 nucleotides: TGCAGCGCAGAGGGAACTCTGAACACTGAAGCTTTCTTT.

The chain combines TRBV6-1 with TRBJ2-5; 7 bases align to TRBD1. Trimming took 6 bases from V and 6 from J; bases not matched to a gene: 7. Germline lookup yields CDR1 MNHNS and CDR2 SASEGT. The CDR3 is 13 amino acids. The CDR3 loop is CASRGTVLQTQYF. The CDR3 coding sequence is TGTGCCAGCAGAGGGACAGTTCTCCAGACCCAGTACTTC.

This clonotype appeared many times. This CDR3 is CASSYHSGSDADTQYF. CDR3 nucleotide sequence: TGTGCCAGCAGTTACCATAGCGGGAGTGACGCAGATACGCAGTATTTT. The chain links TRBV6-5 to TRBJ2-3, with 9 bases that match TRBD2. The V gene's germline CDR1 is MNHEY and CDR2 SVGAGI. Trimming cost V 2 bases and J 4 bases; bases outside gene matches: 7. The CDR3 has 16 amino acids.

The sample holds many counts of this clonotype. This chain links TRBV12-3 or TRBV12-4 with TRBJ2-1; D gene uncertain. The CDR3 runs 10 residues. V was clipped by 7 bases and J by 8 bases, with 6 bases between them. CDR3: CASKLYEQFF. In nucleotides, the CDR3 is TGTGCCAGCAAGTTATATGAGCAGTTCTTC.

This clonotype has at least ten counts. The CDR3 region is CASGDYEQYF. The CDR3 DNA sequence: TGTGCCAGCGGGGACTACGAGCAGTACTTC. This chain links TRBV2 with TRBJ2-7, with unresolved D. The CDR3 is 10 amino acids. Between the trimmed V and J ends, which lost 8 bases and 3 bases, there was a span of 5 bases. Germline values: CDR1 SNHLY, CDR2 FYNNEI.

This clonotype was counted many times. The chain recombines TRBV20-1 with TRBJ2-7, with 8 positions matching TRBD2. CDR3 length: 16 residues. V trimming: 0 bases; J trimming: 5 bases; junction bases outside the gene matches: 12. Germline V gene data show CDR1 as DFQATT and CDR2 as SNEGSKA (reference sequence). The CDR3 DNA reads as TGCAGTGCTAGAGACCCCCTTAGCGGGAAAGGGGACGAGCAGTACTTC. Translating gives CSARDPLSGKGDEQYF.

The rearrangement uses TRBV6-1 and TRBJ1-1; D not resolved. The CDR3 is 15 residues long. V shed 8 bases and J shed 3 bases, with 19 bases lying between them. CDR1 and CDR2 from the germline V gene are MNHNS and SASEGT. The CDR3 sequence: CASEVLGSGDTEAFF. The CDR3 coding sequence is TGTGCCAGCGAGGTCCTAGGGAGTGGGGACACTGAAGCTTTCTTT.

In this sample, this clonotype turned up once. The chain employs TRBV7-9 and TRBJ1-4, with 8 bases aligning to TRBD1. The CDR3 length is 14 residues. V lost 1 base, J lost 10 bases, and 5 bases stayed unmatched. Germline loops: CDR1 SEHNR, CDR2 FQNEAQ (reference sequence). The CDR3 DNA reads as TGTGCCAGCAGCTTAGAGGACAGGGAAAGAAAACTGTTTTTT. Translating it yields CASSLEDRERKLFF. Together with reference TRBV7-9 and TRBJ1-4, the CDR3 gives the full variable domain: DTGVSQNPRHKITKRGQNVTFRCDPISEHNRLYWYRQTLGQGPEFLTYFQNEAQLEKSRLLSDRFSAERPKGSFSTLEIQRTEQGDSAMYLCASSLEDRERKLFFGSGTQLSVL.

The CDR3 DNA reads TGCAGTGCTAGATTGGGCGAGACCCAGTACTTC. It specifies CSARLGETQYF. V usage is TRBV20-1 and J usage is TRBJ2-5, with D uncertain. This CDR3 is built from 11 residues. Deletions cut 2 bases from V and 5 bases from J, with 6 bases between. Germline V lookup: CDR1 DFQATT, CDR2 SNEGSKA (reference sequence).

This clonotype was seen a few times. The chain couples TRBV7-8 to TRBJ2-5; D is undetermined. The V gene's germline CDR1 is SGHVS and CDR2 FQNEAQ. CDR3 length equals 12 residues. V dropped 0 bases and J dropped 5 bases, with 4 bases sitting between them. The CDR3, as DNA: TGTGCCAGCAGCTTAGCAGGGGAGACCCAGTACTTC. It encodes CASSLAGETQYF.

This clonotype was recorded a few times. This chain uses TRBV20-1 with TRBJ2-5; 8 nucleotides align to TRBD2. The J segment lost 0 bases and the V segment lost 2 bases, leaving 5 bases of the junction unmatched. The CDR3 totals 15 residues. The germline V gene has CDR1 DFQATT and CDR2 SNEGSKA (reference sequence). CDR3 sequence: CSARSGGPNQETQYF. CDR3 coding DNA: TGCAGTGCTAGAAGCGGGGGACCGAACCAAGAGACCCAGTACTTC.

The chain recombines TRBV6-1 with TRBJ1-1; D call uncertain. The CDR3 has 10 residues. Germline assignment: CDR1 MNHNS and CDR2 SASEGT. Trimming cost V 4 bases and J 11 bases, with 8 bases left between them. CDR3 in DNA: TGTGCCAGCAGTGCTGCACGGGCTTTCTTT. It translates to CASSAARAFF.

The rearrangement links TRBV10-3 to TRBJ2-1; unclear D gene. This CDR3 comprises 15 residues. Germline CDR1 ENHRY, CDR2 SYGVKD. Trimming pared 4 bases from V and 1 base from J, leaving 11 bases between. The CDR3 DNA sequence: TGTGCCATCAGTGTGGTCAAATCTTCCTACAATGAGCAGTTCTTC. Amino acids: CAISVVKSSYNEQFF.

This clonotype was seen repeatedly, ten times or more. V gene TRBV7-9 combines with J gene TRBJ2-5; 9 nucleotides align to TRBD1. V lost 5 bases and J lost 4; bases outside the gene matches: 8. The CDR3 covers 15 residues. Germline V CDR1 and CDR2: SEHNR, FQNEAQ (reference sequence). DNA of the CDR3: TGTGCCAGCAGCACAAGGACAGGGGATAGAGAGACCCAGTACTTC. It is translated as CASSTRTGDRETQYF.

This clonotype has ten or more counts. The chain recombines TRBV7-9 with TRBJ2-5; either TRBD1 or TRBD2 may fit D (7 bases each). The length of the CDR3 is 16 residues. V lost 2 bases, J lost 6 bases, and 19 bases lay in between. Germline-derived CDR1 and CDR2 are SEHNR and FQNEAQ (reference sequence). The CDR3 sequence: CASSLYFQGGEKTQYF. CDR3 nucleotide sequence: TGTGCCAGCAGCTTATACTTTCAGGGGGGGGAAAAGACCCAGTACTTC.

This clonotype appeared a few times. The CDR3 DNA sequence: TGTGCCACCAGCAGAGACCGGGGGGTAGCGGGAGGTCATGAGCAGTTCTTC. This sequence encodes CATSRDRGVAGGHEQFF. The chain uses TRBV15 and TRBJ2-1, with 10 bases lining up with TRBD2. After removal of 0 bases from V and 8 bases from J, the junction contained 10 bases not matched to a gene. Germline values: CDR1 LNHNV, CDR2 YYDKDF (reference sequence). This CDR3 has 17 amino acids.

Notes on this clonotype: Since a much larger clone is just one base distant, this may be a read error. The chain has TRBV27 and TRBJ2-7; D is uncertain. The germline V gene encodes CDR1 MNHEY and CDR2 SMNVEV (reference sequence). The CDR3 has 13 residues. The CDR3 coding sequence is TGTGCCAGCAGTTTATTGGGATCCTGCGAGCAGTACTTC. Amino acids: CASSLLGSCEQYF.

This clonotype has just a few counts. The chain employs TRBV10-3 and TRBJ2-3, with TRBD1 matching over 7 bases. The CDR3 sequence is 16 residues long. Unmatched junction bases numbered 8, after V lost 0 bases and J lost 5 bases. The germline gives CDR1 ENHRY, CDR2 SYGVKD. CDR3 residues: CAISESDRVKRDTQYF. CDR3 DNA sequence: TGTGCCATCAGTGAGTCAGACAGGGTAAAGCGAGATACGCAGTATTTT.

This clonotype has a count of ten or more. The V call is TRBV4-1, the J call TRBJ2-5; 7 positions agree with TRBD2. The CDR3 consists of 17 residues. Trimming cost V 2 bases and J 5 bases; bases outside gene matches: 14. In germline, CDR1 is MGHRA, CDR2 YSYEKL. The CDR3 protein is CASSQPGRQRDGETQYF. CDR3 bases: TGCGCCAGCAGCCAACCCGGTCGACAGCGGGATGGGGAGACCCAGTACTTC.

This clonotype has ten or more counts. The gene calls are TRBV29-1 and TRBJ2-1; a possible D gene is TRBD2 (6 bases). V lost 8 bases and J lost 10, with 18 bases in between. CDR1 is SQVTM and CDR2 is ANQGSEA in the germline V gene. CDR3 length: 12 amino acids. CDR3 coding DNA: TGCAGCTCCTACTCGGGGGTGGGCGAGCAGTTCTTC. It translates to CSSYSGVGEQFF.

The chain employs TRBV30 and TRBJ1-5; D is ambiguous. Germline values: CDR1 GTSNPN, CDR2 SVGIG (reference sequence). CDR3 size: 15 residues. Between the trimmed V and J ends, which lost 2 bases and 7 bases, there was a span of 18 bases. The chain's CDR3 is CAWSTSGLINQPQHF. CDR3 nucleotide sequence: TGTGCCTGGAGTACGTCAGGACTTATCAACCAGCCCCAGCATTTT.

The CDR3: CATSDNGWYGYTF. The CDR3 coding sequence is TGTGCCACCAGTGATAACGGGTGGTATGGCTACACCTTC. This chain joins TRBV24-1 and TRBJ1-2; no clear D gene. CDR1 is KGHDR, CDR2 SFDVKD, per germline. Trimming left V 3 bases short and J 5 bases short, with 9 bases between. This CDR3 is 13 amino acids long.

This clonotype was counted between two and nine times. As DNA, the CDR3 is TGTGCCAGCAGCCTAGGGGAGCCCGAGCAGTACTTC. Translating gives CASSLGEPEQYF. The chain carries TRBV7-9 and TRBJ2-7; possibly TRBD1 or TRBD2 for D (5 bases each). This CDR3 contains 12 residues. The V end lost 5 bases, the J end lost 6 bases, and 11 bases lay between the germline ends. The V gene's germline CDR1 is SEHNR and CDR2 FQNEAQ (reference sequence).